One and the same sample provided the 25 T cell receptor beta chains below, sequenced in a study of cytomegalovirus exposure and HLA in healthy donors. The PCR employed 60 Vbeta primers together with 13 Jbeta primers. The data were produced by immunoSEQ multiplex PCR, yet TCRdb's version contains in-frame clones alone and is incomplete. In total, the table holds some 40,000 clones. The sequencing sample was made of PBMCs. These receptors were obtained from a human donor in good health.

The J gene is TRBJ2-1, the V gene TRBV9, with 10 nucleotides matching TRBD2. With 0 bases clipped from V and 10 bases from J, the junction kept 10 bases outside the gene matches. The germline gives CDR1 SGDLS, CDR2 YYNGEE. CDR3 length: 16 residues. CDR3 sequence reads: CASSVDSSGGAREQFF. The CDR3 DNA reads TGTGCCAGCAGCGTAGATTCCAGCGGGGGGGCGAGGGAGCAGTTCTTC.

The rearrangement joins TRBV11-2 to TRBJ1-1; 7 nucleotides match TRBD1. The CDR3 is 15 residues long. Germline trimming cut 5 bases from V and 1 base from J; bases unmatched to any gene: 7. Germline CDR1 reads SGHAT; CDR2 reads FQNNGV. The CDR3 sequence: CASSLGQVKNTEAFF. CDR3 sequence (DNA): TGTGCCAGCAGCCTCGGACAGGTAAAGAACACTGAAGCTTTCTTT. The full variable domain, in which reference TRBV11-2 and TRBJ1-1 provide the parts outside the CDR3, is EAGVAQSPRYKIIEKRQSVAFWCNPISGHATLYWYQQILGQGPKLLIQFQNNGVVDDSQLPKDRFSAERLKGVDSTLKIQPAKLEDSAVYLCASSLGQVKNTEAFFGQGTRLTVV.

The chain joins TRBV5-1 to TRBJ1-2, with D possibly matching TRBD1 (6 bases). The CDR3 has 15 residues. Trimming took off 0 bases at V and 6 bases at J, with 15 bases between the two ends. Germline values: CDR1 SGHRS, CDR2 YFSETQ. The CDR3 is CASSLGAGVRNGYTF. The CDR3 DNA sequence: TGCGCCAGCAGCTTGGGGGCAGGGGTGCGAAATGGCTACACCTTC.

The J gene is TRBJ1-5, the V gene TRBV30; the D gene is possibly TRBD1 (6 bases). The CDR3 spans 19 residues. From germline, CDR1 is GTSNPN and CDR2 SVGIG (reference sequence). Trimming stripped 1 base from V and 1 base from J, with 23 bases between. The CDR3 DNA follows: TGTGCCTGGAGTGCGAGGGGCAGGGGTGAGGCTTGGAGCAATCAGCCCCAGCATTTT. Translated: CAWSARGRGEAWSNQPQHF.

The chain couples TRBV6-1 to TRBJ2-3, with D perhaps matching TRBD2 (6 bases). Trimming removed 6 bases from V and 1 base from J, with 11 bases in between. CDR1 MNHNS and CDR2 SASEGT come from the germline V gene. There are 14 residues in the CDR3. CDR3 nucleotide sequence: TGTGCCAGCAGCCGGGGGACCCGCACAGATACGCAGTATTTT. Translation: CASSRGTRTDTQYF.

The gene calls are TRBV5-4 and TRBJ1-2, with 10 bases fitting TRBD1. Germline CDR1 SGHNT, CDR2 YYREEE (reference sequence). The V segment lost 4 bases and the J segment 5 bases; nucleotides outside the gene matches: 11. The CDR3 contains 16 residues. The CDR3 loop is CASSPETGGDRYGYTF. DNA of the CDR3: TGTGCCAGCAGCCCGGAGACAGGGGGCGATAGGTATGGCTACACCTTC. The full variable domain, completed using reference TRBV5-4 and TRBJ1-2, is ETGVTQSPTHLIKTRGQQVTLRCSSQSGHNTVSWYQQALGQGPQFIFQYYREEENGRGNFPPRFSGLQFPNYSSELNVNALELDDSALYLCASSPETGGDRYGYTFGSGTRLTVV.

This rearrangement joins TRBV18 to TRBJ1-1, with 7 bases identical to TRBD1. After removal of 7 bases from V and 5 bases from J, the junction contained 7 bases not matched to a gene. This CDR3 contains 13 residues. CDR1 is KGHSH, CDR2 LQKENI, per germline. The CDR3 region is CASLRQGGTEAFF. Here the CDR3 DNA reads TGTGCCAGCTTACGACAGGGTGGGACTGAAGCTTTCTTT.

V and J are TRBV5-6 and TRBJ2-7; the match to TRBD1 covers 7 bases. Germline CDR1 is SGHDT and CDR2 is YYEEEE. This CDR3 is built from 15 residues. Trimming took 4 bases from V and 6 from J; bases not matched to a gene: 13. CDR3 amino acids: CASSRTGDPSIEQYF. CDR3 sequence (DNA): TGTGCCAGCAGCCGAACAGGGGACCCCTCGATCGAGCAGTACTTC.

The J gene is TRBJ2-5, the V gene TRBV29-1, with D tentatively TRBD2 (6 bases). Germline assignment: CDR1 SQVTM and CDR2 ANQGSEA. Trimming pared 6 bases from V and 4 bases from J, leaving 12 bases between. This CDR3 spans 12 amino acids. The CDR3: CSVLTGVETQYF. DNA for the CDR3: TGCAGCGTCCTAACGGGGGTAGAGACCCAGTACTTC.

This sequence joins TRBV28 and TRBJ1-2, with D unresolved. V was cut by 2 bases and J by 0 bases, with 4 bases left in between. Per the germline V gene, CDR1 is MDHEN and CDR2 is SYDVKM. The length of the CDR3 is 13 residues. The CDR3 coding sequence is TGTGCCAGCAGTTTACAGGCTAACTATGGCTACACCTTC. Encoded protein: CASSLQANYGYTF.

The chain joins TRBV5-6 to TRBJ2-7, with D perhaps TRBD2 (6 bases). Between the trimmed V and J ends, which lost 2 bases and 2 bases, there was a span of 11 bases. The CDR3 is made up of 14 amino acids. Per the germline V gene, CDR1 is SGHDT and CDR2 is YYEEEE. The CDR3 here is CASSFAGSAYEQYF. The CDR3 nucleotides read TGTGCCAGCAGCTTCGCGGGGAGCGCCTACGAGCAGTACTTC.

This sequence joins TRBV27 and TRBJ1-6; the D gene is possibly TRBD1 (5 bases). Trimming pared 5 bases from V and 7 bases from J, leaving 18 bases between. There are 16 residues in the CDR3. Germline V gives CDR1 MNHEY, CDR2 SMNVEV (reference sequence). The CDR3 sequence: CASSIRTTTPNSPLHF. CDR3 sequence (DNA): TGTGCCAGCAGTATAAGGACAACCACCCCGAATTCACCCCTCCACTTT.

V gene TRBV27 combines with J gene TRBJ1-1; the match to TRBD1 covers 10 bases. Germline CDR1 reads MNHEY; CDR2 reads SMNVEV (reference sequence). The CDR3 spans 15 residues. V lost 6 bases and J lost 5; bases outside the gene matches: 9. As DNA, the CDR3 is TGTGCCAGCAGCACCTCCGGGACAGGGGTGACTGAAGCTTTCTTT. Residues: CASSTSGTGVTEAFF.

J is TRBJ2-5 and V is TRBV4-2, with 8 bases lining up with TRBD2. V was pared by 1 base and J by 1 base, with 8 bases of the junction left unmatched. CDR1 and CDR2 (germline): LGHNA, YNFKEQ. CDR3 length equals 17 residues. The CDR3 coding sequence is TGTGCCAGCAGCCAAGTGAGCGGCGGGGGGCCCCAAGAGACCCAGTACTTC. Protein: CASSQVSGGGPQETQYF.

V gene TRBV5-1 combines with J gene TRBJ1-6, with D possibly being TRBD1 (5 bases). The germline V and J ends were trimmed by 0 bases and 10 bases, with 14 bases remaining between them. The CDR3 is made up of 15 amino acids. The germline V gene has CDR1 SGHRS and CDR2 YFSETQ. The CDR3 DNA reads as TGCGCCAGCAGCTTGGATGCGGGACGGTTGTCACCCCTCCACTTT. Translated: CASSLDAGRLSPLHF.

Concerning this clone itself: The junction differs from germline at one of its ends, possibly a read error. The rearrangement joins TRBV2 to TRBJ2-1; unclear D gene. Looked up from germline, CDR1 is SNHLY and CDR2 is FYNNEI. There are 14 residues in the CDR3. Here the CDR3 DNA reads TGTGCCAGCAGTGAGGGCAGCTCCGACAATGAGCAGTTCTTC. This sequence encodes CASSEGSSDNEQFF.

The chain joins TRBV19 to TRBJ2-3; 8 positions match TRBD1. The germline V gene encodes CDR1 LNHDA and CDR2 SQIVND (reference sequence). The CDR3 consists of 15 residues. The junction had 7 bases not matched to a gene; V was cut back by 2 bases and J by 6 bases. CDR3 in DNA: TGTGCCAGTAGTATATCGGACAGGGCTAGGGATACGCAGTATTTT. Amino acids: CASSISDRARDTQYF. The full variable domain, completed using reference TRBV19 and TRBJ2-3, is DGGITQSPKYLFRKEGQNVTLSCEQNLNHDAMYWYRQDPGQGLRLIYYSQIVNDFQKGDIAEGYSVSREKKESFPLTVTSAQKNPTAFYLCASSISDRARDTQYFGPGTRLTVL.

The rearrangement joins TRBV6-5 to TRBJ1-2; 7 bases agree with TRBD1. The J segment lost 7 bases and the V segment lost 10 bases, leaving 6 bases of the junction unmatched. The germline CDR1 and CDR2 sequences are MNHEY and SVGAGI. The CDR3 has 11 residues. The CDR3 DNA reads as TGTGCCACCCAGGGGGTGGTTGGCTACACCTTC. Its translation: CATQGVVGYTF.

The chain is built from TRBV7-6 and TRBJ2-1, with unresolved D. This CDR3 spans 13 amino acids. Per the germline V gene, CDR1 is SGHVS and CDR2 is FNYEAQ. Trimming removed 3 bases from V and 4 bases from J, with 7 bases in between. The chain's CDR3 is CASSFQQYNEQFF. DNA for the CDR3: TGTGCCAGCAGCTTTCAACAGTACAATGAGCAGTTCTTC.

This chain joins TRBV27 and TRBJ2-2; D possibly corresponds to TRBD2 (5 bases). Germline values: CDR1 MNHEY, CDR2 SMNVEV (reference sequence). Trimming removed 7 bases at V and 5 bases at J, with 14 bases between. This CDR3 region has 14 residues. CDR3 sequence reads: CASTARRNTGELFF. CDR3 in DNA: TGTGCCAGCACCGCGAGGAGGAATACCGGGGAGCTGTTTTTT.

The chain recombines TRBV7-8 with TRBJ2-3; D ambiguous. Between the trimmed V and J ends, which lost 5 bases and 6 bases, there was a span of 12 bases. The CDR3 spans 13 residues. CDR1 and CDR2 from the germline V gene are SGHVS and FQNEAQ. The DNA of the CDR3 is TGTGCCAGCAGCCCTCCTGTGAGGGATACGCAGTATTTT. Translation gives CASSPPVRDTQYF.

The chain uses TRBV5-1 and TRBJ1-2; the D is unclear. Germline V CDR1 and CDR2: SGHRS, YFSETQ. This CDR3 has 12 amino acids. V was cut by 5 bases and J by 3 bases, with 8 bases left in between. The DNA for the CDR3 is TGCGCCAGCAGACCCGACTACTATGGCTACACCTTC. Translation gives CASRPDYYGYTF.

The chain employs TRBV19 and TRBJ2-7; 8 nucleotides agree with TRBD1. The CDR3 covers 14 residues. Germline CDR1 and CDR2: LNHDA and SQIVND (reference sequence). Germline trimming cut 5 bases from V and 2 bases from J; bases unmatched to any gene: 5. CDR3 nucleotide sequence: TGTGCCAGTAGTGCCACAGGGGGGACCTACGAGCAGTACTTC. Translated: CASSATGGTYEQYF.

The chain recombines TRBV4-1 with TRBJ1-6; D is perhaps TRBD1 (5 bases). Germline CDR1 is MGHRA and CDR2 is YSYEKL. This CDR3 is 14 amino acids long. Trimming removed 0 bases at V and 8 bases at J, with 8 bases between. Written as DNA, the CDR3 is TGCGCCAGCAGCCAAGACAGGGCATATTCACCCCTCCACTTT. Translated, it gives CASSQDRAYSPLHF.

The genes are TRBV4-2 and TRBJ2-7; D ambiguous. CDR1 and CDR2 from the germline V gene are LGHNA and YNFKEQ. CDR3 length: 13 amino acids. V lost 1 base, J lost 2 bases, and 6 bases lay in between. The CDR3 is CASSQGQAYEQYF. CDR3 DNA sequence: TGTGCCAGCAGCCAAGGGCAGGCCTACGAGCAGTACTTC.